A single sample is the source of the 10 T cell receptor beta chains below, sequenced in a study of T cells in tuberculosis. Using immunoSEQ multiplex PCR, the repertoire was profiled, and TCRdb retains in-frame clones only, with some absent. The table shows 30,000 to 35,000 clones, with 70% to 90% occurring only once. Time point here: new active TB diagnosis, blood taken before or within 7 days of starting treatment. This sample comprised PBMCs, obtained at tuberculosis diagnosis. The receptors were gathered from an adult with tuberculosis.

This clone is a singleton in its sample. This sequence joins TRBV27 and TRBJ1-4, with 11 nucleotides matching TRBD1. The V gene's germline CDR1 is MNHEY and CDR2 SMNVEV (reference sequence). The length of the CDR3 is 16 residues. With 5 bases clipped from V and 7 bases from J, the junction kept 9 bases outside the gene matches. CDR3 nucleotides: TGTGCCAGCAGTGACGGACAGGGGGCGCCTCGTGAAAAACTGTTTTTT. It translates to CASSDGQGAPREKLFF.

The chain employs TRBV28 and TRBJ2-3; 9 positions agree with TRBD1. Germline CDR1 MDHEN, CDR2 SYDVKM. This CDR3 has 15 amino acids. The V segment lost 3 bases and the J segment 3 bases; nucleotides outside the gene matches: 4. The CDR3 region has the DNA TGTGCCAGCAGTTTGGGGACAGGGTGGACAGATACGCAGTATTTT. Residues: CASSLGTGWTDTQYF.

The chain uses TRBV7-9 and TRBJ1-4; D gene ambiguous. The CDR3 sequence is 12 residues long. Trimming left V 1 base short and J 7 bases short, with 4 bases between. Germline loops: CDR1 SEHNR, CDR2 FQNEAQ (reference sequence). This chain's CDR3 is CASSLDSEKLFF. For the CDR3, the DNA is TGTGCCAGCAGCTTAGACTCTGAAAAACTGTTTTTT. Together with reference TRBV7-9 and TRBJ1-4, the CDR3 gives the full variable domain: DTGVSQNPRHKITKRGQNVTFRCDPISEHNRLYWYRQTLGQGPEFLTYFQNEAQLEKSRLLSDRFSAERPKGSFSTLEIQRTEQGDSAMYLCASSLDSEKLFFGSGTQLSVL.

This rearrangement joins TRBV11-2 to TRBJ2-7; D possibly corresponds to TRBD1 (5 bases). The CDR3 extends over 13 amino acids. Per the germline V gene, CDR1 is SGHAT and CDR2 is FQNNGV. V lost 10 bases, J lost 0 bases, and 13 bases lay in between. The CDR3 DNA reads TGTGCCACCTTGAGTGACAGCTCCTACGAGCAGTACTTC. Translated, it gives CATLSDSSYEQYF.

The V gene is TRBV9, the J gene TRBJ1-1; 8 bases map to TRBD1. The CDR3 consists of 14 residues. J gave up 8 bases and V 2 bases, and 8 bases lay outside the gene matches. The germline CDR1 and CDR2 sequences are SGDLS and YYNGEE. The CDR3 sequence is CASSVVDRGSEAFF. The CDR3 DNA reads as TGTGCCAGCAGCGTGGTCGACAGGGGTAGCGAAGCTTTCTTT.

The chain employs TRBV7-9 and TRBJ2-1; possible D gene TRBD1, 6 bases. Germline V gene sequence: CDR1 SEHNR, CDR2 FQNEAQ (reference sequence). Between the trimmed V and J ends, which lost 2 bases and 5 bases, there was a span of 13 bases. The CDR3 sequence is 15 residues long. The CDR3 reads CASSLRTARNNEQFF. The CDR3 DNA reads as TGTGCCAGCAGCTTAAGGACAGCCCGAAACAATGAGCAGTTCTTC.

The chain links TRBV6-6 to TRBJ2-7; D may be TRBD2 (6 bases). The V gene lost 2 bases and the J gene lost 2 bases, with 7 bases spanning the gap. Germline V gene data show CDR1 as MNHNY and CDR2 as SVGAGI (reference sequence). CDR3 length: 13 amino acids. In DNA, the CDR3 is TGTGCCAGCAGTTACAGGGAGGCCTACGAGCAGTACTTC. This translates into CASSYREAYEQYF.

V is TRBV4-3 and J is TRBJ1-4, with D maybe TRBD1 (6 bases). CDR1 is LGHNA, CDR2 YSLEER, per germline. The CDR3 spans 13 residues. The V and J ends lost 0 bases and 11 bases respectively, with 10 bases between them. The CDR3 coding sequence is TGCGCCAGCAGCCAAGATCCGAGGGGGAAACTGTTTTTT. It yields the protein CASSQDPRGKLFF.

The rearrangement uses TRBV7-2 and TRBJ2-4; D not certain. The CDR3 sequence is 17 residues long. The V gene lost 1 base and the J gene lost 3 bases, with 16 bases spanning the gap. Per germline, CDR1 SGHTA and CDR2 FQGNSA. The CDR3 DNA reads TGTGCCAGCAGCTTAGACCCGCTTAGCTTTGGCAAAAACATTCAGTACTTC. Protein sequence: CASSLDPLSFGKNIQYF.

V and J are TRBV19 and TRBJ1-5, with TRBD1 identical over 9 bases. Trimming at V came to 5 bases and at J to 6 bases, leaving 5 bases not matched to a gene. From germline, CDR1 is LNHDA and CDR2 SQIVND (reference sequence). The CDR3 contains 14 residues. CDR3 nucleotide sequence: TGTGCCAGTAGTCGGGACAGGGAGACTCAGCCCCAGCATTTT. Translation: CASSRDRETQPQHF.